The rows below give T cell receptor beta chains drawn from one sample of a study of CD8+ T cells in alopecia areata. The method was immunoSEQ multiplex PCR; TCRdb's version includes in-frame clones alone and lacks a portion of them. This table has about 64,000 clones, around 40% appearing once. Source material: NKG2D-low CD8+ T cells sorted from blood. These TCRs come from a human donor with alopecia areata. Both conserved end residues are part of each CDR3. A D gene is named only where the DNA matches it firmly. Clone size, where shown, is once, few, many, or a class for clones that have expanded.

NA,few,TRBV7-9,TRBJ2-1,TGTGCCAGCAGCCCGACTCGAGATGAGCAGTTCTTC,CASSPTRDEQFF
NA,NA,TRBV9,TRBJ1-2,TGTGCCAGCAGCGAGGACGACAGGGGCTACACCTTC,CASSEDDRGYTF
NA,many,TRBV28,TRBJ1-4,TGTGCCAGCAGTCTTCGTAGGGGTAGAACTAATGAAAAACTGTTTTTT,CASSLRRGRTNEKLFF
NA,NA,TRBV4-3,TRBJ2-7,TGCGCCAGCAGCCAAGATTCAGGGAAAGAGCAGTACTTC,CASSQDSGKEQYF
NA,few,TRBV29-1,TRBJ1-2,TGCAGCGCCTTAGGGCGGACTGGCTACACCTTC,CSALGRTGYTF
NA,NA,TRBV7-8,TRBJ2-1,TGTGCCAGCAGCTTATCCGTTGTAGGTGGACCGGAGCAGTTCTTC,CASSLSVVGGPEQFF
NA,NA,TRBV2,TRBJ2-7,TGTGCCAGCAGTGAGGGCCATCTCTACGAGCAGTACTTC,CASSEGHLYEQYF
TRBD1,once,TRBV5-1,TRBJ1-1,TGCGCCAGCAGCTTGGGGACAGGTCTAAACACTGAAGCTTTCTTT,CASSLGTGLNTEAFF
TRBD1,NA,TRBV29-1,TRBJ1-2,TGCAGCGTTTTGGACAGGGGGGGAAACTATGGCTACACCTTC,CSVLDRGGNYGYTF
NA,few,TRBV29-1,TRBJ2-3,TGCAGCGTTGAACCGGGGGAAGGCACAGATACGCAGTATTTT,CSVEPGEGTDTQYF
NA,NA,TRBV7-9,TRBJ1-4,TGTGCCAGCAAGAGGGAATACGATGAAAAACTGTTTTTT,CASKREYDEKLFF
NA,NA,TRBV7-8,TRBJ2-1,TGTGCCAGCAGCTTACAGGACAATGAGCAGTTCTTC,CASSLQDNEQFF
NA,NA,TRBV14,TRBJ2-5,TGTGCCAGCAGCCAAGAATCAGAGACCCAGTACTTC,CASSQESETQYF
NA,NA,TRBV5-8,TRBJ1-2,TGTGCCAGCAGCTTGGATTCGGGGGACTATGGCTACACCTTC,CASSLDSGDYGYTF
NA,NA,TRBV7-2,TRBJ1-2,TGTGCCAGCAGCCGCACGACAGCTAACTATGGCTACACCTTC,CASSRTTANYGYTF
NA,NA,TRBV5-1,TRBJ2-7,TGCGCCAGCAGCTCTGAACTTGCGGGATACGAGCAGTACTTC,CASSSELAGYEQYF
NA,NA,TRBV28,TRBJ2-1,TGTGCCAGCAGTTACGTGGGAGGCGAGCAGTTCTTC,CASSYVGGEQFF
NA,NA,TRBV7-8,TRBJ2-1,TGTGCCAGCAGACAAACAGCAGGGCTGCGCAATGAGCAGTTCTTC,CASRQTAGLRNEQFF
NA,NA,TRBV27,TRBJ2-3,TGTGCCAGCAGCTCCACTCTTGGACGGGGGATCCTAGATACGCAGTATTTT,CASSSTLGRGILDTQYF
NA,NA,TRBV7-2,TRBJ2-7,TGTGCCAGCAGCTTTGGGTCCTACGAGCAGTACTTC,CASSFGSYEQYF
TRBD2,once,TRBV29-1,TRBJ2-6,TGCAGCGTTGAGGCGGGGGGAGCAGGGGCCAACGTCCTGACTTTC,CSVEAGGAGANVLTF
TRBD1,NA,TRBV11-2,TRBJ2-3,TGTGCCAGCAGCTTAGTGACAGGGGGCCCAGATACGCAGTATTTT,CASSLVTGGPDTQYF
TRBD1,few,TRBV9,TRBJ1-3,TGTGCCAGCAGCGTAGGAGGGACAGGTACTGGAAACACCATATATTTT,CASSVGGTGTGNTIYF
NA,few,TRBV29-1,TRBJ2-1,TGCAGCGTTGAATGGGGGGTGAATGAGCAGTTCTTC,CSVEWGVNEQFF
NA,few,TRBV10-3,TRBJ2-3,TGTGCCATCAGTGAGTCGTTCGGGACGAGAGGTACGCAGTATTTT,CAISESFGTRGTQYF
TRBD1,NA,TRBV7-9,TRBJ2-7,TGTGCCAGCAGCTTCCCGGGACAGGGGTTTTACGAGCAGTACTTC,CASSFPGQGFYEQYF
NA,NA,TRBV7-3,TRBJ2-2,TGTGCCAGCAGCGTACTCACGAACACCGGGGAGCTGTTTTTT,CASSVLTNTGELFF
NA,NA,TRBV5-4,TRBJ2-7,TGTGCCAGCAGCTTGGGTGGGCCCTACGAGCAGTACTTC,CASSLGGPYEQYF
NA,NA,TRBV14,TRBJ2-5,TGTGCCAGCAGCCAAGAAGGGGCAGTCCTATACCAAGAGACCCAGTACTTC,CASSQEGAVLYQETQYF
NA,NA,TRBV27,TRBJ2-7,TGTGCCAGCAGTCAGGGCCCAGCCGATTACGAGCAGTACTTC,CASSQGPADYEQYF
TRBD2,NA,TRBV7-9,TRBJ2-7,TGTGCCAGCAGGGGGGAGGGAACTAGCGTCTACGAGCAGTACTTC,CASRGEGTSVYEQYF
TRBD1,NA,TRBV30,TRBJ2-1,TGTGCCTGGAGAGAACCGACAGGGTACAATGAGCAGTTCTTC,CAWREPTGYNEQFF
TRBD1,NA,TRBV29-1,TRBJ1-5,TGCAGCGTCGCTTCCGGACAGGGGAGTCAGCCCCAGCATTTT,CSVASGQGSQPQHF
NA,NA,TRBV30,TRBJ2-7,TGTGCCTACAACGAGCAGTACTTC,CAYNEQYF
NA,NA,TRBV28,TRBJ2-1,TGTGCCAGCAGTCTCGGACCTGGTGGTGAGCAGTTCTTC,CASSLGPGGEQFF
NA,NA,TRBV10-3,TRBJ2-7,TGTGCCATCAGTGAGTCATGGGACACAGTTTACGAGCAGTACTTC,CAISESWDTVYEQYF
NA,NA,TRBV13,TRBJ2-5,TGTGCCAGCAGGGTCTGGGGGGCGAGCCAAGAGACCCAGTACTTC,CASRVWGASQETQYF
NA,NA,TRBV7-2,TRBJ2-5,TGTGCCAGCAGCTCAAGACTCGAAGAGACCCAGTACTTC,CASSSRLEETQYF
TRBD1,few,TRBV7-2,TRBJ2-7,TGTGCCAGCAGCTGGGCAGGGGGCGCTTTCTACGAGCAGTACTTC,CASSWAGGAFYEQYF
TRBD2,few,TRBV4-2,TRBJ2-3,TGTGCCAGCAGCCAAGCGACTAGCGGGCACACAGATACGCAGTATTTT,CASSQATSGHTDTQYF
TRBD1,NA,TRBV29-1,TRBJ1-2,TGCAGCGCTCGGACAGGGATTAACTATGGCTACACCTTC,CSARTGINYGYTF
NA,few,TRBV5-1,TRBJ2-5,TGCGCCAGCAGCTGGGACCAAGAGACCCAGTACTTC,CASSWDQETQYF
NA,NA,TRBV2,TRBJ2-1,TGTGCCAGCAGTGTGCGGCGCTCCTACAATGAGCAGTTCTTC,CASSVRRSYNEQFF
TRBD1,few,TRBV7-9,TRBJ2-7,TGTGCCAGCAGTCAAGGACAGGGCAGGGAGCAGTACTTC,CASSQGQGREQYF
NA,few,TRBV27,TRBJ2-7,TGTGCCAGTAGGACGGGGATTGGGGAGCAGTACTTC,CASRTGIGEQYF
TRBD1,NA,TRBV7-9,TRBJ2-7,TGTGCCAGCAGCCGAAGGGGACAGCTCTACGAGCAGTACTTC,CASSRRGQLYEQYF
NA,NA,TRBV27,TRBJ2-7,TGTGCCAGCAGTTTACGGTCTAGCGATCGGTACGAGCAGTACTTC,CASSLRSSDRYEQYF
NA,NA,TRBV4-1,TRBJ2-1,TGCGCCAGCAGATCGTCGGGGGAAGAGCAGTTCTTC,CASRSSGEEQFF
TRBD1,few,TRBV27,TRBJ2-1,TGTGCCAGCAGTTCGGTGGGGGACAGGGGGGTTCACAATGAGCAGTTCTTC,CASSSVGDRGVHNEQFF
NA,NA,TRBV4-3,TRBJ2-1,TGCGCCAGCAGCCAAGATACTGAGCAGTTCTTC,CASSQDTEQFF
NA,NA,TRBV4-3,TRBJ1-6,TGCGCCAGCAGCCAAAAGACGAGCTCCTATAATTCACCCCTCCACTTT,CASSQKTSSYNSPLHF
NA,few,TRBV29-1,TRBJ1-2,TGCAGCGTTGGAGGGTCAACCTATGGCTACACCTTC,CSVGGSTYGYTF
NA,NA,TRBV6-5,TRBJ1-2,TGTGCCAGCAGCTCCGGGGCTTTTAATGGCTACACCTTC,CASSSGAFNGYTF
TRBD2,few,TRBV28,TRBJ2-3,TGTGCCAGCAGCTCTTTAGCGGGGAGCACAGATACGCAGTATTTT,CASSSLAGSTDTQYF
NA,once,TRBV6-5,TRBJ2-5,TGTGCCAGCAACTTTCGCCCCCAGTACTTC,CASNFRPQYF
TRBD2,NA,TRBV5-6,TRBJ2-5,TGTGCCAGCAGCTTGACCGAGCGGGGGAGGTACCAAGAGACCCAGTACTTC,CASSLTERGRYQETQYF
NA,once,TRBV7-8,TRBJ2-3,TGTGCCAGCATCTTGGGTTACACAGATACGCAGTATTTT,CASILGYTDTQYF
TRBD1,few,TRBV29-1,TRBJ2-5,TGCAGCGTTGCGGGACAGGGGAAAGTGACCCAGTACTTC,CSVAGQGKVTQYF
TRBD2,NA,TRBV7-9,TRBJ2-2,TGTGCCAGCAGCGCCCGACTAGCGGGGACGAACACCGGGGAGCTGTTTTTT,CASSARLAGTNTGELFF
NA,NA,TRBV19,TRBJ2-7,TGTGCCAGTAGTATATTTGGCGAAAAGTACGAGCAGTACTTC,CASSIFGEKYEQYF